This is a list of T cell receptor beta chains from one sample in a study of shared clonotypes between healthy human individuals. Here immunoSEQ multiplex PCR was the method, and the copy in TCRdb shows in-frame clones only, minus some. The sample records 2 million or so clones, about 95% being singletons. Material for sequencing was naive CD4+ T cells sorted from blood. These TCRs come from a man aged 18 to 29 in good health. The CDR3 runs from the conserved cysteine through the conserved F or W. The order of the fields is J gene, clone size, D gene, V gene, CDR3 DNA, CDR3 protein. A D gene is named only where the DNA matches it firmly. Rows give clone size only sometimes, using once, few, many, or a class for an expanded clone.

j_call: TRBJ2-4; clone_size: NA; d_call: NA; v_call: TRBV28; cdr3_nt: TGTGCCAGCAGTTCAGGGTTTCTTGGGTACTTC; cdr3_aa: CASSSGFLGYF
j_call: TRBJ2-3; clone_size: NA; d_call: NA; v_call: TRBV6-5; cdr3_nt: TGTGCCACCTCTAGAGCGGCTAGCACAGATACGCAGTATTTT; cdr3_aa: CATSRAASTDTQYF
j_call: TRBJ2-1; clone_size: NA; d_call: NA; v_call: TRBV10-1; cdr3_nt: TGCGCCAGCGCCTTTGCTGGGTCTGAGCAGTTCTTC; cdr3_aa: CASAFAGSEQFF
j_call: TRBJ2-1; clone_size: NA; d_call: NA; v_call: TRBV11-2; cdr3_nt: TGTGCCAGCAGCTTGGGAGGCTCCTACAATGAGCAGTTCTTC; cdr3_aa: CASSLGGSYNEQFF
j_call: TRBJ2-5; clone_size: few; d_call: NA; v_call: TRBV5-1; cdr3_nt: TGCGCCAGCAGCCGGACCCAAGAGACCCAGTACTTC; cdr3_aa: CASSRTQETQYF
j_call: TRBJ1-4; clone_size: NA; d_call: NA; v_call: TRBV5-1; cdr3_nt: TGCGCCAGCACCCGGGGGGAAAATGAAAAACTGTTTTTT; cdr3_aa: CASTRGENEKLFF
j_call: TRBJ1-3; clone_size: few; d_call: NA; v_call: TRBV5-4; cdr3_nt: TGTGCCAGCAGCGTGGGCCTCGTGGGTCCAGGAAACACCATATATTTT; cdr3_aa: CASSVGLVGPGNTIYF
j_call: TRBJ2-7; clone_size: NA; d_call: TRBD2; v_call: TRBV7-8; cdr3_nt: TGTGCCAGCAGCTTAGCGAGCGGGGCGATCTACGAGCAGTACTTC; cdr3_aa: CASSLASGAIYEQYF
j_call: TRBJ1-1; clone_size: NA; d_call: TRBD1; v_call: TRBV5-4; cdr3_nt: TGTGCCAGCAGCTTGGGGGGGACAGTTAACACTGAAGCTTTCTTT; cdr3_aa: CASSLGGTVNTEAFF
j_call: TRBJ2-3; clone_size: NA; d_call: TRBD2; v_call: TRBV30; cdr3_nt: TGTGCCTGGAGTGGGCTAGCGGGAGGATTAAGCACAGATACGCAGTATTTT; cdr3_aa: CAWSGLAGGLSTDTQYF
j_call: TRBJ1-2; clone_size: NA; d_call: NA; v_call: TRBV7-9; cdr3_nt: TGTGCCAGCAGCTTCCAGACAGTTTCGGGGTATGGCTACACCTTC; cdr3_aa: CASSFQTVSGYGYTF
j_call: TRBJ1-2; clone_size: NA; d_call: NA; v_call: TRBV2; cdr3_nt: TGTGCCAGCAGTGGGGGAAAGGGGTTGGACTATGGCTACACCTTC; cdr3_aa: CASSGGKGLDYGYTF
j_call: TRBJ2-7; clone_size: NA; d_call: TRBD1; v_call: TRBV16; cdr3_nt: TGTGCCAGCAGCCAAATCGGGACAGGTTCCTACGAGCAGTACTTC; cdr3_aa: CASSQIGTGSYEQYF
j_call: TRBJ2-3; clone_size: NA; d_call: TRBD1; v_call: TRBV5-4; cdr3_nt: TGTGCCAGCAGCTTGGTTCCCGGGACAGGGGGCAATACGCAGTATTTT; cdr3_aa: CASSLVPGTGGNTQYF
j_call: TRBJ2-3; clone_size: NA; d_call: NA; v_call: TRBV12-5; cdr3_nt: TGTGCTAGTGGTACCCTGCCTAGCACAGATACGCAGTATTTT; cdr3_aa: CASGTLPSTDTQYF
j_call: TRBJ2-7; clone_size: NA; d_call: NA; v_call: TRBV7-2; cdr3_nt: TGTGCCAGCAGCTTAGCGGCCTCCTACGAGCAGTACTTC; cdr3_aa: CASSLAASYEQYF
j_call: TRBJ2-7; clone_size: NA; d_call: TRBD2; v_call: TRBV5-8; cdr3_nt: TGTGCCAGCAGCCTAGGGACTAGCGGGAAGAGGGCCTACGAGCAGTACTTC; cdr3_aa: CASSLGTSGKRAYEQYF
j_call: TRBJ1-1; clone_size: NA; d_call: NA; v_call: TRBV7-9; cdr3_nt: TGTGCCAGCGTTAGTATGAACACTGAAGCTTTCTTT; cdr3_aa: CASVSMNTEAFF
j_call: TRBJ2-7; clone_size: NA; d_call: TRBD1; v_call: TRBV29-1; cdr3_nt: TGCAGCGCTGAAGTGGGACAGGGGAACGAGCAGTACTTC; cdr3_aa: CSAEVGQGNEQYF
j_call: TRBJ2-7; clone_size: NA; d_call: TRBD2; v_call: TRBV13; cdr3_nt: TGTGCCAGCAGCTTATATCCTAGCGGGAGGGGGGCCTACGAGCAGTACTTC; cdr3_aa: CASSLYPSGRGAYEQYF
j_call: TRBJ2-5; clone_size: NA; d_call: NA; v_call: TRBV18; cdr3_nt: TGTGCCAGCTCACCACCGCTACCAGAAGAGACCCAGTACTTC; cdr3_aa: CASSPPLPEETQYF
j_call: TRBJ1-2; clone_size: NA; d_call: NA; v_call: TRBV5-4; cdr3_nt: TGTGCCAGCAGGGAAACAGGGCAACCAACCACATCGAACTATGGCTACACCTTC; cdr3_aa: CASRETGQPTTSNYGYTF
j_call: TRBJ2-5; clone_size: NA; d_call: TRBD2; v_call: TRBV6-5; cdr3_nt: TGTGCCAGCACCCCGGGAGGGTCCGGAAGCGAGACCCAGTACTTC; cdr3_aa: CASTPGGSGSETQYF
j_call: TRBJ1-1; clone_size: once; d_call: NA; v_call: TRBV6-1; cdr3_nt: TGTGCCAGCAGTGAAACCCGGAACACTGAAGCTTTCTTT; cdr3_aa: CASSETRNTEAFF
j_call: TRBJ2-1; clone_size: NA; d_call: NA; v_call: TRBV5-1; cdr3_nt: TGCGCCAGCGCCATAGCGTGGAGCTCCTACAATGAGCAGTTCTTC; cdr3_aa: CASAIAWSSYNEQFF
j_call: TRBJ2-1; clone_size: NA; d_call: TRBD2; v_call: TRBV4-1; cdr3_nt: TGCGCCAGCAGCCAAGGGCTAGCGGGGCTCCGTTCCTACAATGAGCAGTTCTTC; cdr3_aa: CASSQGLAGLRSYNEQFF
j_call: TRBJ1-4; clone_size: NA; d_call: NA; v_call: TRBV25-1; cdr3_nt: TGTGCCAGCAGTGCGAATGATATCGAAAAACTGTTTTTT; cdr3_aa: CASSANDIEKLFF
j_call: TRBJ2-1; clone_size: NA; d_call: TRBD2; v_call: TRBV27; cdr3_nt: TGTGCCAGCAGCCTCCGGGGGGGTAAATACAATGAGCAGTTCTTC; cdr3_aa: CASSLRGGKYNEQFF
j_call: TRBJ1-3; clone_size: NA; d_call: NA; v_call: TRBV6-1; cdr3_nt: TGTGCCAGCAGTGAAACGGCCGCAGGAAACACCATATATTTT; cdr3_aa: CASSETAAGNTIYF
j_call: TRBJ2-5; clone_size: once; d_call: NA; v_call: TRBV5-1; cdr3_nt: TGCGCCAGCATGACTACAGGGCCGAACCCCAAGAAGACCCAGTACTTC; cdr3_aa: CASMTTGPNPKKTQYF
j_call: TRBJ1-1; clone_size: NA; d_call: NA; v_call: TRBV6-5; cdr3_nt: TGTGCCAGCAGTTATGGGAAGAACACTGAAGCTTTCTTT; cdr3_aa: CASSYGKNTEAFF
j_call: TRBJ1-2; clone_size: NA; d_call: NA; v_call: TRBV14; cdr3_nt: TGTGCCAGCAGCCAAGTGTTCCCGAAATATGGCTACACCTTC; cdr3_aa: CASSQVFPKYGYTF
j_call: TRBJ1-3; clone_size: NA; d_call: NA; v_call: TRBV9; cdr3_nt: TGTGCCAGCACCGTAGGGCAGGGAGTAGGTGGAAACACCATATATTTT; cdr3_aa: CASTVGQGVGGNTIYF
j_call: TRBJ2-7; clone_size: NA; d_call: NA; v_call: TRBV6-1; cdr3_nt: TGTGCCAGCAGCCCAGCGGAGGGGAACGAGCAGTACTTC; cdr3_aa: CASSPAEGNEQYF
j_call: TRBJ1-4; clone_size: NA; d_call: TRBD1; v_call: TRBV7-8; cdr3_nt: TGTGCCAGCAGCTTAGACAGGGGGACTAATGAAAAACTGTTTTTT; cdr3_aa: CASSLDRGTNEKLFF
j_call: TRBJ2-1; clone_size: NA; d_call: NA; v_call: TRBV5-4; cdr3_nt: TGTGCCAGCAGCCTCGGGAGTACCAATGAGCAGTTCTTC; cdr3_aa: CASSLGSTNEQFF
j_call: TRBJ2-7; clone_size: NA; d_call: TRBD2; v_call: TRBV11-2; cdr3_nt: TGTGCCAGCAGCTTAGAGGCTAGCGGGGGCCCTCCCTACGAGCAGTACTTC; cdr3_aa: CASSLEASGGPPYEQYF
j_call: TRBJ1-2; clone_size: NA; d_call: TRBD1; v_call: TRBV28; cdr3_nt: TGTGCCAGCAGGCCCGGGACAGGGGGTCCCTATGGCTACACCTTC; cdr3_aa: CASRPGTGGPYGYTF
j_call: TRBJ2-4; clone_size: NA; d_call: NA; v_call: TRBV7-9; cdr3_nt: TGTGCCAGCAGCTTAGGGGGAATCAACATTCAGTACTTC; cdr3_aa: CASSLGGINIQYF
j_call: TRBJ2-7; clone_size: NA; d_call: TRBD2; v_call: TRBV7-2; cdr3_nt: TGTGCCAGCAGCTTTCTAGCGGGAGGAAGCTCCTACGAGCAGTACTTC; cdr3_aa: CASSFLAGGSSYEQYF
j_call: TRBJ1-2; clone_size: once; d_call: TRBD1; v_call: TRBV10-2; cdr3_nt: TGCGCCAGCAGTCACACCCCGGGACAGGCTTATAGCTACACCTTC; cdr3_aa: CASSHTPGQAYSYTF
j_call: TRBJ2-3; clone_size: NA; d_call: TRBD2; v_call: TRBV5-1; cdr3_nt: TGCGCCAGCAGCTTGGTACTAGCGGGGGAGGCAGATACGCAGTATTTT; cdr3_aa: CASSLVLAGEADTQYF
j_call: TRBJ1-6; clone_size: NA; d_call: NA; v_call: TRBV5-6; cdr3_nt: TGTGCCAGCAGCTTAACGGGGAGGGATTCACCCCTCCACTTT; cdr3_aa: CASSLTGRDSPLHF
j_call: TRBJ2-7; clone_size: NA; d_call: TRBD1; v_call: TRBV6-1; cdr3_nt: TGTGCCAGCAGGGGAGGACAGGGGCGAGCCTACGAGCAGTACTTC; cdr3_aa: CASRGGQGRAYEQYF
j_call: TRBJ1-4; clone_size: NA; d_call: NA; v_call: TRBV28; cdr3_nt: TGTGCCAGCAGTTTAGAGGGGACCCTGGCCCGGTATAAACTGTTTTTT; cdr3_aa: CASSLEGTLARYKLFF
j_call: TRBJ1-6; clone_size: NA; d_call: TRBD1; v_call: TRBV19; cdr3_nt: TGTGCCAGTAGTAACCCGGGGACAGGTGACAATTCACCCCTCCACTTT; cdr3_aa: CASSNPGTGDNSPLHF
j_call: TRBJ2-1; clone_size: NA; d_call: NA; v_call: TRBV4-2; cdr3_nt: TGTGCCAGCAGCCAAGATTGGCTAGCCTCCAATGAGCAGTTCTTC; cdr3_aa: CASSQDWLASNEQFF
j_call: TRBJ2-1; clone_size: NA; d_call: TRBD2; v_call: TRBV11-2; cdr3_nt: TGTGCCAGCAGCCCGGGACTAGCGAGATACAATGAGCAGTTCTTC; cdr3_aa: CASSPGLARYNEQFF
j_call: TRBJ1-6; clone_size: NA; d_call: NA; v_call: TRBV2; cdr3_nt: TGTGCCAGCAGTGGGGCGGTGGACTCACCCCTCCACTTT; cdr3_aa: CASSGAVDSPLHF
j_call: TRBJ2-1; clone_size: NA; d_call: NA; v_call: TRBV4-1; cdr3_nt: TGCGCCAGCAGCCAAGAACCGGGGCGGGGACAGTACAATGAGCAGTTCTTC; cdr3_aa: CASSQEPGRGQYNEQFF
j_call: TRBJ2-7; clone_size: NA; d_call: TRBD2; v_call: TRBV15; cdr3_nt: TGTGCCACCAGTCCTAAGGGACTAGCGGGTACCTCCTACGAGCAGTACTTC; cdr3_aa: CATSPKGLAGTSYEQYF
j_call: TRBJ2-2; clone_size: NA; d_call: TRBD2; v_call: TRBV7-9; cdr3_nt: TGTGCCAGCAGTTCCCCGGGACTAGCGGCTACCGGGGAGCTGTTTTTT; cdr3_aa: CASSSPGLAATGELFF
j_call: TRBJ2-7; clone_size: once; d_call: TRBD2; v_call: TRBV5-4; cdr3_nt: TGTGCCAGCAGCGCCGGGACTACCTTCTACGAGCAGTACTTC; cdr3_aa: CASSAGTTFYEQYF
j_call: TRBJ2-3; clone_size: NA; d_call: TRBD1; v_call: TRBV4-1; cdr3_nt: TGCGCCAGCAGCCAAGAAGGGACAGGCACAGATACGCAGTATTTT; cdr3_aa: CASSQEGTGTDTQYF
j_call: TRBJ1-2; clone_size: once; d_call: NA; v_call: TRBV6-5; cdr3_nt: TGTGCCAGCAGGCCCCCTGGGGGGGAACGTGGCTACACCTTC; cdr3_aa: CASRPPGGERGYTF
j_call: TRBJ2-2; clone_size: NA; d_call: TRBD2; v_call: TRBV4-3; cdr3_nt: TGCGCCAGCAGCCAAGCCCTCGGCGGGAGCGCGAACACCGGGGAGCTGTTTTTT; cdr3_aa: CASSQALGGSANTGELFF
j_call: TRBJ1-2; clone_size: NA; d_call: NA; v_call: TRBV5-5; cdr3_nt: NA; cdr3_aa: CASSFLWARGYTF
j_call: TRBJ2-1; clone_size: NA; d_call: NA; v_call: TRBV21-1; cdr3_nt: TGTGCCAGCAGCCCTCGGACTAGCGGGGGAGGCGATGAGCAGTTCTTC; cdr3_aa: CASSPRTSGGGDEQFF
j_call: TRBJ1-3; clone_size: NA; d_call: NA; v_call: TRBV7-2; cdr3_nt: TGTGCCAGCAGCTTAGTGACCTCTGGAAACACCATATATTTT; cdr3_aa: CASSLVTSGNTIYF